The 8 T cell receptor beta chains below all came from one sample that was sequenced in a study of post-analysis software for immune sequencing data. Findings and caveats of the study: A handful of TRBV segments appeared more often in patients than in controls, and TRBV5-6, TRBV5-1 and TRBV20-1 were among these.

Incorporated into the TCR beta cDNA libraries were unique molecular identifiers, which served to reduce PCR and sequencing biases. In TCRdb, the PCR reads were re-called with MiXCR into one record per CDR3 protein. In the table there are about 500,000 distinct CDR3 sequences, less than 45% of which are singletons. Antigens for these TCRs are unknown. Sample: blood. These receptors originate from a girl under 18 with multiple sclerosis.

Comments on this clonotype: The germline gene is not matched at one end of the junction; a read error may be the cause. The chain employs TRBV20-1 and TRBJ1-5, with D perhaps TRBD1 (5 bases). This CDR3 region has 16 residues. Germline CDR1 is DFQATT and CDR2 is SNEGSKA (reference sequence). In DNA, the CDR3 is TGCAGTGCCCCAGCCGGGGGGGTTGGTGGCAATCGGCCCCAGCATTTT. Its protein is CSAPAGGVGGNRPQHF.

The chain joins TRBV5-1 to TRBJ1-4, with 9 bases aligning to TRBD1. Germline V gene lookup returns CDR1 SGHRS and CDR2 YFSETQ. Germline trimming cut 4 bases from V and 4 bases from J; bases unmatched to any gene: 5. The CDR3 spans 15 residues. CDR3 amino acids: CASSGTGTGNEKLFF. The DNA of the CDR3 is TGCGCCAGCAGCGGGACAGGGACGGGTAATGAAAAACTGTTTTTT.

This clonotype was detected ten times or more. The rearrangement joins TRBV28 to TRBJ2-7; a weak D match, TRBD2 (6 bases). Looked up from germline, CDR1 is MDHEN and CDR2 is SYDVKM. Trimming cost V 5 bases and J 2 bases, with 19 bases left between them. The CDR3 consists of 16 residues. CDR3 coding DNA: TGTGCCAGCAGTCCCTTGGAGGGGAGACCCCCCTACGAGCAGTACTTC. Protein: CASSPLEGRPPYEQYF.

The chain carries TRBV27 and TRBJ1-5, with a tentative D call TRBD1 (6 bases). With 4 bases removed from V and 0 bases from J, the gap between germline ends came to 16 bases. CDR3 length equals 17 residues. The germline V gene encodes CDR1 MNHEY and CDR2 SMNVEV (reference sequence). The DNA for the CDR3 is TGTGCCAGCAGTTCGGAGACAGGCTATTATAGCAATCAGCCCCAGCATTTT. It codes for CASSSETGYYSNQPQHF.

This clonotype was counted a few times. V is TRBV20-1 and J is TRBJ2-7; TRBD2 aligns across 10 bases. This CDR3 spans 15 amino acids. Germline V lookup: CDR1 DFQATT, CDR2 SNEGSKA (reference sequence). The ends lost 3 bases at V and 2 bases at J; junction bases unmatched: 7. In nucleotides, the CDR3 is TGCAGTGCTAGGGGCCTAGCGGGAGCAACCTACGAGCAGTACTTC. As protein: CSARGLAGATYEQYF.

For the CDR3, the DNA is TGTGCTACGGCTCCATCCTACAATGAGCAGTTCTTC. This encodes CATAPSYNEQFF. The rearrangement uses TRBV7-9 and TRBJ2-1, with unresolved D. This CDR3 has 12 residues. Germline lookup yields CDR1 SEHNR and CDR2 FQNEAQ (reference sequence).

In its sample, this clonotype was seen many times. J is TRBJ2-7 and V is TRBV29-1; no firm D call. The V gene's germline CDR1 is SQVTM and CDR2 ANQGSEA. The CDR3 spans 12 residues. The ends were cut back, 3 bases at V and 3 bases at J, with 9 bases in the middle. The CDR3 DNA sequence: TGCAGCGTTGATGTTGGCGGCTACGAGCAGTACTTC. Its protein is CSVDVGGYEQYF.

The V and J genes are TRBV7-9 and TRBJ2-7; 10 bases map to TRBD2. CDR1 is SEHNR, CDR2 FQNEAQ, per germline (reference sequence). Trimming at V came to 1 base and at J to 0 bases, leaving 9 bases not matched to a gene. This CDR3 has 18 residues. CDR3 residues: CASSLESGTSEPSYEQYF. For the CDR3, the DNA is TGTGCCAGCAGCTTAGAGTCCGGGACTAGCGAGCCCTCCTACGAGCAGTACTTC.